This record looks at one T cell receptor beta chain sequence and its context. The target of this receptor is not known. The record has no base qualities; no much larger clone is one base away. This entry is derived from a study of lymphopenia after photon versus proton radiotherapy (dated by TCRdb to about 2019). About the investigation overall: Photon and proton radiation therapy were compared by the study for their immunological effects in patients with gastrointestinal tumors who developed high-grade lymphopenia. The cohort included approximately 22 patients with gastrointestinal tumors who developed lymphopenia after receiving either photon or proton therapy. The goal of the study was to characterize the differences between the two radiation modalities in how they affect the immune system. The paper's findings and limits, for the study overall: Across the cohort, among patients who died, a greater drop in TCR diversity after the nadir was inversely correlated with overall survival time. Relative stability during treatment was observed in proton-treated patients, whereas loss of naive T cells and TCR diversity and gain of effector/memory populations were observed in photon-treated patients. The survival association was assessed only in patients who died, and the authors presented better survival with proton therapy as a possibility rather than a demonstrated result. After the lymphocyte count nadir, repertoires from photon-treated patients showed oligoclonal expansion, particularly of CD8+ Temra cells, and this expansion drove the decline in diversity.

The method behind the library was the immunoSEQ multiplex PCR assay. T cell repertoires were profiled with deep sequencing of rearranged TCR beta loci together with multiparametric flow cytometry. TCRdb took over this immuneACCESS table, retaining in-frame rearrangements with V and J assigned. Such tables are incomplete; in checked studies, under half of the missing clones stem from an unresolved V gene, and the remainder is unexplained. The sample records roughly 36,000 clones, about 90% of which are singletons. The leading ten clones occupy approximately 6.2% of the sample. The sample in question was peripheral blood, obtained from a patient treated with photon-based radiotherapy. This receptor was taken from a woman between 45 and 60 years old with pancreatic cancer.

The CDR3 has the sequence CASSQDGTTYNEQFF. The bases read TGCGCCAGCAGCCAAGATGGGACAACATACAATGAGCAGTTCTTC. In this chain, TRBV4-1 is recombined with TRBJ2-1; TRBD1 is perhaps the D gene, given 6 matching bases. Reading from cysteine to phenylalanine, the CDR3 counts 15 amino acids. Left in the record is the CDR3 DNA by itself, 45 bases read in frame from the first base. Per the germline V gene, MGHRA is the CDR1 and YSYEKL is the CDR2. V gives up 0 bases and J gives up 4 bases, and the segment between their germline ends measures 10 bases.